The next 13 T cell receptor beta chains were all read from a single sample in a study of spatial heterogeneity in lung cancer. TCRdb redid the calling of the 5' RACE reads with MiXCR, one entry per CDR3 protein. The sample lists about 29,000 distinct CDR3 sequences, 8.4% occurring once. Time point of the sample: sample taken at primary tumor resection. Sequencing covered unsorted whole RNA taken from tumor, nontumor lung or frozen PBMC. Sequencing was performed on PBMCs, taken at surgery. These receptors were collected from a female donor with early-stage non-small cell lung cancer.

This clonotype was found many times. The rearrangement joins TRBV12-3 or TRBV12-4 to TRBJ2-1; D is perhaps TRBD2 (5 bases). The ends were cut back, 7 bases at V and 0 bases at J, with 10 bases in the middle. CDR3 length: 14 residues. CDR3 DNA: TGTGCCAGCACCGGACTCCGCTCCTACAATGAGCAGTTCTTC. Amino acid sequence: CASTGLRSYNEQFF.

In this sample, this clonotype turned up many times. This chain connects TRBV27 to TRBJ2-1; 7 positions match TRBD2. This CDR3 has 13 amino acids. In germline, CDR1 is MNHEY, CDR2 SMNVEV (reference sequence). V lost 7 bases, J lost 6 bases, and 6 bases stayed unmatched. For the CDR3, the DNA is TGTGCCAGCATCCCTAGCGGTTTCAATGAGCAGTTCTTC. It codes for CASIPSGFNEQFF.

The table lists this clonotype with a few counts. The V gene is TRBV6-6, the J gene TRBJ2-2; D is perhaps TRBD2 (7 bases). Germline CDR1 MNHNY, CDR2 SVGAGI (reference sequence). V lost 8 bases, J lost 6 bases, and 16 bases lay in between. The CDR3 has 14 amino acids. CDR3 bases: TGTGCCAGCCAAGGGGGGGGAGCGGCCGGGGAGCTGTTTTTT. Its protein product is CASQGGGAAGELFF.

This clonotype was seen repeatedly, ten times or more. V usage is TRBV2 and J usage is TRBJ2-7, with D hard to call. The CDR3 spans 15 residues. The germline V gene encodes CDR1 SNHLY and CDR2 FYNNEI. V lost 2 bases and J lost 5, with 16 bases in between. The CDR3 spells CASSERVRRSHEQYF. In nucleotides, the CDR3 is TGTGCCAGCAGTGAAAGGGTCAGACGTAGCCACGAGCAGTACTTC.

This clonotype was counted ten times or more. V gene TRBV6-2 or TRBV6-3 combines with J gene TRBJ2-4, with D perhaps TRBD2 (6 bases). CDR3 size: 15 residues. The germline gives CDR1 MNHEY, CDR2 SVGEGT. Trimming took off 6 bases at V and 12 bases at J, with 24 bases between the two ends. The CDR3 here is CASRAGLGGRVGQYF. For the CDR3, the DNA is TGTGCCAGCAGGGCGGGGTTAGGTGGCAGAGTCGGTCAGTACTTC.

A word on this clonotype: A much larger clone sits a single nucleotide away, making a read error possible. CDR3 loop: CAGSRGTRQGTYEQYF. CDR3 coding DNA: TGTGCCGGCAGCCGTGGGACCCGACAGGGGACCTACGAGCAGTACTTC. This chain connects TRBV5-4 to TRBJ2-7; 8 positions match TRBD1. Germline loops: CDR1 SGHNT, CDR2 YYREEE (reference sequence). There are 16 residues in the CDR3.

This clonotype was detected ten times or more. The V and J genes are TRBV5-1 and TRBJ2-7, with TRBD1 matching 7 bases. This CDR3 is built from 14 residues. Trimming removed 0 bases from V and 2 bases from J; junction bases left unmatched: 2. Germline CDR1 and CDR2: SGHRS and YFSETQ. CDR3 nucleotides: TGCGCCAGCAGCTTGGGGGGACAGACCTACGAGCAGTACTTC. It is translated as CASSLGGQTYEQYF.

A remark on this clonotype: The DNA is left out, because the CDR3 cannot be placed on it with certainty; the CDR3 is given as TCRdb lists it. The chain links TRBV7-5 to TRBJ2-3; the table gives TRBD1 as D, unverified against the DNA. TRBV7-5 is a listed pseudogene. The CDR3 contains 17 residues when both ends are counted. The chain's CDR3 is CISVPEASGERTDTQYF.

This clonotype was seen only a few times. This chain links TRBV4-3 with TRBJ2-5; the D gene is possibly TRBD2 (6 bases). The V and J ends lost 0 bases and 4 bases respectively, with 12 bases between them. Germline V CDR1 and CDR2: LGHNA, YSLEER. The CDR3 extends over 15 amino acids. CDR3 sequence: CASSQDLWGGETQYF. CDR3 DNA sequence: TGCGCCAGCAGCCAAGATCTTTGGGGAGGAGAGACCCAGTACTTC.

This clonotype was detected many times. V gene TRBV28 combines with J gene TRBJ1-1; no clear D. V was shortened by 6 bases and J by 2 bases, with 19 bases between the two germline ends. The CDR3 covers 16 residues. The germline gives CDR1 MDHEN, CDR2 SYDVKM. The CDR3 loop is CASRSGVGIFNTEAFF. In DNA form, the CDR3 reads TGTGCCAGCAGGTCCGGGGTCGGGATCTTTAACACTGAAGCTTTCTTT.

The chain uses TRBV6-5 and TRBJ2-3, with unresolved D. Trimming shortened V by 2 bases and J by 6 bases, and 15 bases separated the two germline ends. The CDR3 is 15 residues long. Germline V CDR1 and CDR2: MNHEY, SVGAGI. In nucleotides, the CDR3 is TGTGCCAGCAGTTACCAGGCCCCTACCAGGGATACGCAGTATTTT. Translation gives CASSYQAPTRDTQYF.

This clonotype was seen a handful of times. The rearrangement links TRBV11-2 to TRBJ1-1, with 8 nucleotides matching TRBD1. The length of the CDR3 is 14 residues. J gave up 5 bases and V 6 bases, and 8 bases lay outside the gene matches. Germline lookup yields CDR1 SGHAT and CDR2 FQNNGV. For the CDR3, the DNA is TGTGCCAGCAGTTTCACAGGGGGGGGAACTGAAGCTTTCTTT. Translating gives CASSFTGGGTEAFF.

This clonotype was seen many times. J is TRBJ1-1 and V is TRBV7-2; D perhaps matches TRBD1 (5 bases). The germline gives CDR1 SGHTA, CDR2 FQGNSA. V lost 4 bases and J 2 bases, leaving 11 bases between the germline ends. The CDR3 has 14 amino acids. CDR3 sequence: CASSSGGGNTEAFF. The CDR3 DNA reads as TGTGCCAGCAGCTCAGGTGGGGGTAACACTGAAGCTTTCTTT.